Presented here are 9 T cell receptor beta chains from one specimen sequenced in a study of T-cell reconstitution after alpha-beta-depleted transplantation in children. The TCRbeta library incorporated unique molecular identifiers. TCRdb reprocessed the PCR reads with MiXCR, giving one entry per CDR3 protein. This repertoire shows around 700,000 distinct CDR3 sequences, around 12% found once; its top ten account for about 0.77%. The sequences come from PBMCs, collected before TCRalphabeta/CD19-depleted stem cell transplant. These receptors all stem from a girl aged 2-15 years with congenital amegakaryocytic thrombocytopenia, due to receive a stem cell transplant.

The gene calls are TRBV21-1 and TRBJ2-5; TRBD1 was called by the table and not checked on the DNA. TRBV21-1 is a known pseudogene. The CDR3 spans 17 residues. This chain's CDR3 is CASSQIYRGGDEETQYF. As DNA, the CDR3 is TGTGCCAGCAGCCAGATCTACAGGGGAGGGGATGAAGAGACCCAGTACTTC.

This clonotype was counted a few times. This CDR3 is CASSVLVFGSLYNEQFF. The CDR3 DNA follows: TGTGCCAGCAGCGTCCTCGTGTTTGGGTCCCTCTACAATGAGCAGTTCTTC. This chain links TRBV7-8 with TRBJ2-1; D not resolved. The V end was cut by 5 bases, the J end by 3 bases, with 20 bases between. The germline CDR1 and CDR2 sequences are SGHVS and FQNEAQ. CDR3 length: 17 amino acids.

This clonotype was seen a handful of times. The chain carries TRBV12-3 or TRBV12-4 and TRBJ1-5; TRBD1 aligns across 9 bases. The trim removed 2 bases at V and 0 bases at J, leaving 2 bases unmatched. This CDR3 is 16 amino acids long. This CDR3 reads CASSLSTGGSNQPQHF. The CDR3 DNA reads TGTGCCAGCAGTTTATCGACAGGGGGTAGCAATCAGCCCCAGCATTTT.

This clonotype was seen repeatedly, ten times or more. This sequence joins TRBV20-1 and TRBJ1-4; the D is unclear. CDR1 and CDR2 (germline): DFQATT, SNEGSKA (reference sequence). This CDR3 has 14 residues. Trimming pared 0 bases from V and 3 bases from J, leaving 8 bases between. CDR3 in amino acids: CSARDHPSNEKLFF. For the CDR3, the DNA is TGCAGTGCTAGAGATCACCCGTCTAATGAAAAACTGTTTTTT.

The chain links TRBV20-1 to TRBJ2-1, with D perhaps assigned TRBD1 or TRBD2 (5 bases each). The CDR3 is 16 amino acids. Germline CDR1 is DFQATT and CDR2 is SNEGSKA (reference sequence). V lost 5 bases to trimming and J lost 1 base, with 18 bases between them. CDR3 loop: CSAGAMASRSYNEQFF. CDR3 bases: TGCAGTGCTGGGGCCATGGCTAGCAGGTCCTACAATGAGCAGTTCTTC.

This clonotype was seen many times. The chain links TRBV28 to TRBJ2-7; the D gene is possibly TRBD2 (6 bases). Germline CDR1 is MDHEN and CDR2 is SYDVKM. This CDR3 is built from 14 residues. V was trimmed by 5 bases and J by 2 bases, leaving 13 bases between them. DNA of the CDR3: TGTGCCAGCAGTCTGTTCGGGGGAGCCTACGAGCAGTACTTC. Translation: CASSLFGGAYEQYF.

Ten or more counts support this clonotype. One end of the junction varies from germline; a read error may be responsible. This chain links TRBV7-9 with TRBJ1-3; the D gene is possibly TRBD1 (5 bases). This CDR3 has 14 residues. CDR1 and CDR2 from the germline V gene are SEHNR and FQNEAQ (reference sequence). The DNA for the CDR3 is TGCGCCAGCAGTCCGGACAACTCTGGAAACACCATATATTTT. Amino acids: CASSPDNSGNTIYF. The whole variable domain, remainder taken from reference TRBV7-9 and TRBJ1-3, is DTGVSQNPRHKITKRGQNVTFRCDPISEHNRLYWYRQTLGQGPEFLTYFQNEAQLEKSRLLSDRFSAERPKGSFSTLEIQRTEQGDSAMYLCASSPDNSGNTIYFGEGSWLTVV.

Many counts were recorded for this clonotype. The CDR3 here is CASSEEATGKAFF. CDR3 in DNA: TGTGCCAGCAGTGAGGAGGCTACGGGGAAAGCTTTCTTT. The V call is TRBV6-1, the J call TRBJ1-1; the D is unclear. Germline V gives CDR1 MNHNS, CDR2 SASEGT. The CDR3 loop spans 13 amino acids. V dropped 3 bases and J dropped 9 bases, with 14 bases sitting between them.

This clonotype has at least ten counts. CDR3 amino acids: CSAIQDATNNEQFF. The CDR3 region has the DNA TGCAGTGCCATACAAGACGCCACGAACAATGAGCAGTTCTTC. The V call is TRBV20-1, the J call TRBJ2-1; D uncertain. Trimming took 6 bases from V and 5 from J, leaving 17 bases between them. This CDR3 has 14 amino acids. The germline CDR1 and CDR2 sequences are DFQATT and SNEGSKA (reference sequence).